This entry concerns a single T cell receptor (beta chain). Antigen unknown. Trimming shortened V by 6 bases and J by 4 bases, and 18 bases separated the two germline ends. This CDR3 has 15 residues. CDR1 and CDR2 (germline): LNHDA, SQIVND (reference sequence). The method was immunoSEQ multiplex PCR; TCRdb's version includes in-frame clones alone and lacks a portion of them. The sample lists roughly 33,000 clones, 90% to 95% seen once, with under 0.2% in the top ten. Sequenced samples came from active juvenile idiopathic arthritis patients. These data are taken from a study of circulating and synovial CD4+ cells in juvenile arthritis. Overall study findings and caveats: Circulating pathogenic-like lymphocytes shared a substantially higher fraction of CDR3 sequences with synovium than bulk blood. Bulk blood CD4 repertoires were more diverse than these. CPL versus bulk CD4 samples: T cell genome counts differed by at least an order of magnitude.

This chain joins TRBV19 and TRBJ1-2, with TRBD1 as a possible D gene (5 bases). This TCR was recovered from a human donor with juvenile idiopathic arthritis. The sequenced sample was CD4+ T cells from blood. Written as DNA, the CDR3 is TGTGCCAGTAGAGCCCTCGGGGGGGGGTTCTATGGCTACACCTTC. Its translation: CASRALGGGFYGYTF.